The clone carrying this T cell receptor beta chain was recorded a few times. This record belongs to a study of blood T cell repertoires in COVID-19. Study background: Samples taken during acute and convalescent COVID-19 were collected in the United States, Italy and Spain. PBMCs, B-cell-depleted T cells, or T cells provided the cDNA or gDNA that made up the material.

This CDR3 has 16 amino acids. Germline V gives CDR1 SGHTA, CDR2 FQGTGA. The V and J ends lost 3 bases and 3 bases respectively, with 12 bases between them. Using immunoSEQ multiplex PCR, the repertoire was profiled, and TCRdb retains in-frame clones only, with some absent. Of over 250,000 clones listed, approximately 85% are singletons. V and J are TRBV7-3 and TRBJ2-6; no clear D gene. The TCR originated in a man aged 45 to 65 with active or convalescent COVID-19. The sample comprised peripheral blood. CDR3 in DNA: TGTGCCAGCAGCTTGGGCCCATCCGATGGGGCCAACGTCCTGACTTTC. Protein product: CASSLGPSDGANVLTF.